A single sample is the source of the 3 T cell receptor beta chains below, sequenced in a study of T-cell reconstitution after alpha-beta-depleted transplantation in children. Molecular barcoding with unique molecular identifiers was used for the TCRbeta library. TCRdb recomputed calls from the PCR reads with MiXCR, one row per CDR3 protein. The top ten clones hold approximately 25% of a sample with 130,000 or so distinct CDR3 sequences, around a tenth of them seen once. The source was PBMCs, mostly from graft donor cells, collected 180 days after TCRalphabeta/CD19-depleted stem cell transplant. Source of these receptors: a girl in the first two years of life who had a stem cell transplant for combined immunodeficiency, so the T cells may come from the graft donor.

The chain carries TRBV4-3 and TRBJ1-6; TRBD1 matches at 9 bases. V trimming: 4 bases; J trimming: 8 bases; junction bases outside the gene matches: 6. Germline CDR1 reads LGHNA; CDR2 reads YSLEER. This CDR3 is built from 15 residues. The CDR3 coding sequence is TGCGCCAGCAGCCGTCAGACAGGGGGGTATTCACCCCTCCACTTT. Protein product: CASSRQTGGYSPLHF.

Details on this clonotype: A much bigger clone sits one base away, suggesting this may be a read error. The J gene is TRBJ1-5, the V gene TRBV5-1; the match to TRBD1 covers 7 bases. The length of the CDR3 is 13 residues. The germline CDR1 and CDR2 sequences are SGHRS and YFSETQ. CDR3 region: CASSATGNQPRHF. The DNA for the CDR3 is TGCGCCAGCAGCGCGACAGGGAATCAGCCCCGGCATTTT.

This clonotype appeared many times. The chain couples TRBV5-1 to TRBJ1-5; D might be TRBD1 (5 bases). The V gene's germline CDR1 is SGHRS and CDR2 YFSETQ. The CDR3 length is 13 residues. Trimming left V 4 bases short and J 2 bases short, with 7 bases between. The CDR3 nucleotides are TGCGCCAGCAGCCCGGGGGGCAATCAGCCCCAGCATTTT. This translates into CASSPGGNQPQHF.